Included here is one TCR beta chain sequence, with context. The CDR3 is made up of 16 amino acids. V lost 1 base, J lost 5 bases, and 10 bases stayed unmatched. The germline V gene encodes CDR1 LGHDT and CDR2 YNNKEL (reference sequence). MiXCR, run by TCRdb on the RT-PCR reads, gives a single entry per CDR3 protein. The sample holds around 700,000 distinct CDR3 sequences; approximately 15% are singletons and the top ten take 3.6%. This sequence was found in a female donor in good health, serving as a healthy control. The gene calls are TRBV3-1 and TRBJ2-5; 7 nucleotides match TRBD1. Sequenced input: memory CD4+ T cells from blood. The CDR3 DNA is TGTGCCAGCAGCCAAGTTTCCGCAGGGGGATCGGAGACCCAGTACTTC. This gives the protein CASSQVSAGGSETQYF.